This is a list of T cell receptor beta chains from one sample in a study of Ad26.COV2.S vaccination and SARS-CoV-2 variants. Clones were sequenced by immunoSEQ multiplex PCR, and TCRdb holds only the in-frame ones, with some missing. Seen here are about 180,000 clones, 87% observed once, and the top ten hold over 4.5%. This sample comprised peripheral blood, obtained after recovery from COVID-19. All receptors come from a human donor who had recovered from COVID-19. The CDR3 runs from the conserved cysteine through the conserved F or W. A D gene is named only where the DNA matches it firmly. Expanded clones are given a class, and other clones once, few, many or no size at all.

v_gene: TRBV4-1; j_gene: TRBJ1-5; abundance: -; d_gene: -; CDR3aa: CASSPRVFNQPQHF; CDR3nt: TGCGCCAGCAGCCCCCGGGTTTTCAATCAGCCCCAGCATTTT
v_gene: TRBV2; j_gene: TRBJ1-1; abundance: -; d_gene: -; CDR3aa: CASTDKAITEAFF; CDR3nt: TGTGCCAGCACCGACAAGGCCATCACTGAAGCTTTCTTT
v_gene: TRBV5-6; j_gene: TRBJ2-6; abundance: -; d_gene: -; CDR3aa: CASSLVLGLAPSGANVLTF; CDR3nt: TGTGCCAGCAGCTTGGTTCTAGGGCTGGCGCCTTCTGGGGCCAACGTCCTGACTTTC
v_gene: TRBV4-1; j_gene: TRBJ2-7; abundance: -; d_gene: -; CDR3aa: CASSQVGYEQYF; CDR3nt: TGCGCCAGCAGCCAAGTCGGCTACGAGCAGTACTTC
v_gene: TRBV2; j_gene: TRBJ1-5; abundance: -; d_gene: -; CDR3aa: CASSDSYQPQHF; CDR3nt: TGTGCCAGCAGTGATTCCTATCAGCCCCAGCATTTT
v_gene: TRBV15; j_gene: TRBJ2-4; abundance: -; d_gene: -; CDR3aa: CATSRDQRGKKNIQYF; CDR3nt: TGTGCCACCAGCAGAGATCAGAGAGGGAAGAAAAACATTCAGTACTTC
v_gene: TRBV6-5; j_gene: TRBJ1-1; abundance: -; d_gene: -; CDR3aa: CASRDTVNTEAFF; CDR3nt: TGTGCCAGCAGGGACACCGTGAACACTGAAGCTTTCTTT
v_gene: TRBV6-5; j_gene: TRBJ2-1; abundance: -; d_gene: TRBD2; CDR3aa: CASSFGTSGHNEQFF; CDR3nt: TGTGCCAGCAGTTTCGGGACTAGCGGACACAATGAGCAGTTCTTC
v_gene: TRBV4-1; j_gene: TRBJ1-2; abundance: -; d_gene: TRBD1; CDR3aa: CASSQPGQGFSGYTF; CDR3nt: TGCGCCAGCAGCCAACCGGGACAGGGGTTCAGCGGCTACACCTTC
v_gene: TRBV3-1/TRBV3-2; j_gene: TRBJ2-3; abundance: -; d_gene: TRBD2; CDR3aa: CASSRVAGVPDTQYF; CDR3nt: TGTGCCAGCAGTCGAGTAGCGGGGGTTCCAGATACGCAGTATTTT
v_gene: TRBV5-6; j_gene: TRBJ1-1; abundance: -; d_gene: -; CDR3aa: CASSRDMNTEAFF; CDR3nt: TGTGCCAGCAGCCGGGACATGAACACTGAAGCTTTCTTT
v_gene: TRBV30; j_gene: TRBJ1-6; abundance: few; d_gene: -; CDR3aa: CAWSNRNYSPLHF; CDR3nt: TGTGCCTGGAGTAACAGGAATTATTCACCCCTCCACTTT
v_gene: TRBV9; j_gene: TRBJ1-6; abundance: -; d_gene: -; CDR3aa: CASSVSTGQNSPLHF; CDR3nt: TGTGCCAGCAGCGTCTCAACGGGCCAGAATTCACCCCTCCACTTT